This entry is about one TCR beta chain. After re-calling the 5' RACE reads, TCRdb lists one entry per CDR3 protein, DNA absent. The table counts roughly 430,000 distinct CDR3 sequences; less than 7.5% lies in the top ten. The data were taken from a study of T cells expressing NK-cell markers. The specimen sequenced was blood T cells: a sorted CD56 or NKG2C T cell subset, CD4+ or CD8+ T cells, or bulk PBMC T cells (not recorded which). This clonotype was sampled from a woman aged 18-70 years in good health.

The CDR3 loop reads CAISDAGVTADTQYF. The chain uses TRBV10-3 and TRBJ2-3; the D call of TRBD1 rests on TCRdb alone, since no DNA is present to check it. The germline gives CDR1 ENHRY, CDR2 SYGVKD. This CDR3 has 15 amino acids.